The rows below give T cell receptor beta chains drawn from one sample of a study of cytomegalovirus exposure and HLA in healthy donors. TCRdb's table, derived via immunoSEQ multiplex PCR, lists solely in-frame clones and lacks some. The table records about 140,000 clones, 60% to 80% of them present only once. The sample was PBMCs. The receptors originated from a female donor in good health and CMV-seronegative. Each CDR3 is given with its conserved first and last residue. The D gene is left open where the match is weak. Part of the rows lack a size; the others show once, few, many or a class for expanded clones.

CDR3 protein,CDR3 DNA,V gene,D gene,clone size,J gene
CASSFWGGTEVFF,TGTGCCAGCAGCTTTTGGGGGGGCACCGAGGTGTTTTTT,TRBV5-6,.,few,TRBJ1-4
CASSPREGFLEQYF,TGTGCCAGCAGCCCTAGGGAGGGGTTTTTAGAGCAGTACTTC,TRBV7-3,TRBD2,.,TRBJ2-7
CASSLAGGLSNEKLFF,TGTGCCAGCAGCTTGGCCGGGGGGTTGTCTAATGAAAAACTGTTTTTT,TRBV5-6,.,.,TRBJ1-4
CASVGQGNGYTF,TGTGCCAGCGTCGGACAGGGAAATGGCTACACCTTC,TRBV6-5,TRBD1,once,TRBJ1-2
CASSLDQGYGYTF,TGTGCCAGCAGTCTGGACCAGGGATACGGCTACACCTTC,TRBV6-5,.,few,TRBJ1-2
CASSPWTSGGAQPDTQYF,TGTGCCAGCAGCCCCTGGACTAGCGGGGGGGCGCAACCAGATACGCAGTATTTT,TRBV11-1,TRBD2,.,TRBJ2-3
CASSPTPSGQPQHF,TGTGCCAGCTCGCCTACCCCCTCAGGTCAGCCCCAGCATTTT,TRBV18,.,.,TRBJ1-5
CASSFNRGPEAFF,TGTGCCAGCAGTTTTAACAGGGGCCCTGAAGCTTTCTTT,TRBV28,TRBD1,.,TRBJ1-1
CASSSDKRGYTF,TGTGCCAGCAGTTCCGACAAGCGGGGCTACACCTTC,TRBV28,.,.,TRBJ1-2
CASSAGEIPGNTIYF,TGTGCCAGCAGTGCAGGTGAAATCCCTGGAAACACCATATATTTT,TRBV5-4,.,few,TRBJ1-3
CASSFPQAVGANVLTF,TGTGCCAGCAGCTTCCCACAGGCTGTGGGGGCCAACGTCCTGACTTTC,TRBV7-9,.,.,TRBJ2-6
CASSIRQEPTNYGYTF,TGTGCCAGTAGTATTCGACAGGAGCCTACTAACTATGGCTACACCTTC,TRBV19,.,.,TRBJ1-2
CASSSGRGVLNTGELFF,TGTGCCAGCAGCTCAGGTCGGGGGGTGCTGAACACCGGGGAGCTGTTTTTT,TRBV7-8,TRBD2,.,TRBJ2-2
CASSSPDRVSETQYF,TGCGCCAGCAGCTCCCCGGACAGGGTATCTGAGACCCAGTACTTC,TRBV5-1,TRBD1,.,TRBJ2-5
CASSYSSSGLEQYF,TGTGCCAGCAGTTACTCGTCTAGCGGTTTGGAGCAGTACTTC,TRBV6-6,TRBD2,.,TRBJ2-7
CASGLSTSYEQYF,TGTGCTAGTGGCCTCAGTACCTCCTACGAGCAGTACTTC,TRBV12-5,.,.,TRBJ2-7
CASSYSMEAEQFF,TGTGCCAGCAGTTACTCGATGGAGGCTGAGCAGTTCTTC,TRBV6-6,.,.,TRBJ2-1
CASSYTPGRLASTDTQYF,TGTGCCAGCAGCTATACTCCCGGGAGGCTAGCTTCCACAGATACGCAGTATTTT,TRBV11-1,TRBD2,.,TRBJ2-3
CASSYAGTDPLYF,TGTGCCAGCAGTTACGCCGGGACAGACCCGCTGTACTTC,TRBV6-6,TRBD1,.,TRBJ2-5
CASSQDRHTF,TGTGCCAGCAGCCAGGACAGACACACCTTC,TRBV6-6,.,few,TRBJ1-2
CAWSVLAGGADTQYF,TGTGCCTGGAGTGTACTGGCGGGAGGGGCAGATACGCAGTATTTT,TRBV30,TRBD2,.,TRBJ2-3
CASSSDSFPGANVLTF,TGTGCCAGCAGTAGTGACTCCTTTCCTGGGGCCAACGTCCTGACTTTC,TRBV6-4,.,once,TRBJ2-6
CASSLPGDQPQHF,TGTGCCAGCAGTTTGCCAGGCGATCAGCCCCAGCATTTT,TRBV28,.,.,TRBJ1-5
CASSVEDRGRRNYGYTF,TGTGCCAGCAGCGTAGAGGACAGGGGGCGTAGGAATTATGGCTACACCTTC,TRBV9,TRBD1,.,TRBJ1-2
CASSWGTSGVQETQYF,TGTGCCAGCAGCTGGGGGACTAGCGGGGTCCAAGAGACCCAGTACTTC,TRBV5-4,TRBD2,.,TRBJ2-5
CASSVSGTGVREKLFF,TGTGCCAGCAGCGTTTCCGGGACAGGGGTGCGGGAAAAACTGTTTTTT,TRBV7-8,TRBD1,.,TRBJ1-4
CASSFTQDSYEQYF,TGTGCCAGCAGCTTTACTCAGGACTCCTACGAGCAGTACTTC,TRBV5-4,.,.,TRBJ2-7
CAISSPGTGINYGYTF,TGTGCCATCAGTTCTCCCGGGACAGGGATAAACTATGGCTACACCTTC,TRBV10-3,TRBD1,.,TRBJ1-2
CASSHQNSGANVLTF,TGTGCCAGCAGCCATCAGAACTCTGGGGCCAACGTCCTGACTTTC,TRBV11-3,.,.,TRBJ2-6
CASSLEGSGRNGYTF,TGTGCCAGCAGCTTAGAAGGGTCAGGGCGGAATGGCTACACCTTC,TRBV7-9,.,few,TRBJ1-2
CASRSGTGGRAFF,TGTGCCAGTAGGTCGGGGACAGGGGGCCGAGCTTTCTTT,TRBV19,TRBD1,.,TRBJ1-1
CAWSVGTELPYF,TGTGCCTGGAGTGTTGGGACAGAATTGCCGTACTTC,TRBV30,TRBD1,.,TRBJ2-7
CASSRRAGVNEKLFF,TGTGCCAGCAGTCGACGGGCAGGGGTTAATGAAAAACTGTTTTTT,TRBV21-1,.,.,TRBJ1-4
CATREISGRNEQFF,TGCGCCACCAGGGAGATTAGCGGTCGAAATGAGCAGTTCTTC,TRBV5-1,.,few,TRBJ2-1
CAWSVLRAGGETQYF,TGTGCCTGGAGTGTACTCCGAGCGGGGGGAGAGACCCAGTACTTC,TRBV30,TRBD2,.,TRBJ2-5
CASSAQGAGETQYF,TGTGCCAGCAGCGCACAGGGGGCCGGAGAGACCCAGTACTTC,TRBV5-6,TRBD1,.,TRBJ2-5
CATSRVRTGGVDGYTF,TGTGCCACCAGCAGAGTAAGGACAGGGGGAGTGGATGGCTACACCTTC,TRBV15,TRBD1,.,TRBJ1-2
CASSFTSDRGSSSTDTQYF,TGTGCCAGCAGTTTTACTAGCGACAGGGGATCCTCTAGCACAGATACGCAGTATTTT,TRBV27,.,.,TRBJ2-3
CASSPKQGNTYGYTF,TGTGCCAGCTCACCCAAACAGGGAAATACCTATGGCTACACCTTC,TRBV18,.,.,TRBJ1-2
CASSVIQAPNYGYTF,TGTGCCAGCAGTGTCATACAGGCTCCTAACTATGGCTACACCTTC,TRBV6-1,.,.,TRBJ1-2
CASSEDGSSYNEQFF,TGTGCCAGCAGTGAGGACGGGAGCTCCTACAATGAGCAGTTCTTC,TRBV2,.,.,TRBJ2-1
CASSLGGRSYEQYF,TGTGCCAGCAGCTTAGGTGGGAGGTCCTACGAGCAGTACTTC,TRBV7-6,.,few,TRBJ2-7
CASSQSGETQYF,TGTGCCAGCAGCCAATCCGGGGAGACCCAGTACTTC,TRBV27,.,.,TRBJ2-5
CASTRDRASAEAFF,TGTGCCAGCACTAGAGACAGGGCTAGTGCTGAAGCTTTCTTT,TRBV2,TRBD1,.,TRBJ1-1
CASSLATPVTGNTEAFF,TGTGCCAGCAGCTTGGCCACCCCGGTGACAGGGAACACTGAAGCTTTCTTT,TRBV5-5,.,few,TRBJ1-1
CASSEAPRSGYGYTF,TGTGCCAGCAGTGAAGCGCCGAGGAGCGGCTATGGCTACACCTTC,TRBV2,.,.,TRBJ1-2
CASSVEAGMNTGELFF,TGTGCCAGCAGCGTAGAGGCAGGAATGAACACCGGGGAGCTGTTTTTT,TRBV9,.,.,TRBJ2-2
CASSPKQTSGRIHEQYF,TGTGCCAGCAGTCCGAAGCAGACTAGCGGGAGGATCCACGAGCAGTACTTC,TRBV27,TRBD2,.,TRBJ2-7
CAWSVGGQGIGSVYSYEQYF,TGTGCCTGGAGTGTTGGGGGACAGGGGATCGGTAGCGTTTACTCCTACGAGCAGTACTTC,TRBV30,TRBD1,.,TRBJ2-7
CASSLGGSHQPQHF,TGTGCCAGCAGTTTAGGAGGGAGCCATCAGCCCCAGCATTTT,TRBV27,.,.,TRBJ1-5
CASSSWGGNQPQHF,TGTGCCAGCAGTTCCTGGGGGGGCAATCAGCCCCAGCATTTT,TRBV6-5,.,.,TRBJ1-5